These T cell receptor beta chains were read from a single sample in a study of T cells in Graves' hyperthyroidism and ophthalmopathy. MiXCR, run by TCRdb on the multiplex PCR reads, gives a single entry per CDR3 protein. The table records 300,000 to 500,000 distinct CDR3 sequences, under 15% of them present only once. Specimen: blood. Receptor source: a woman aged 25 to 39 with Graves' hyperthyroidism. CDR3s include the opening cysteine and the closing phenylalanine or tryptophan. D genes are given only for firm matches. Where a row states a size, it is once, few, many or the class of an expanded clone; other rows omit it.

cdr3_nt | cdr3_aa | d_call | j_call | v_call | clone_size
TGTGCCAGCAGCTTGGGAGTTCAAAACCGACAGGTTACAGATACGCAGTATTTT | CASSLGVQNRQVTDTQYF | . | TRBJ2-3 | TRBV7-6 | many
TGTGCCAGTAGTATTGGGGCCGGGCCCTCCTACAATGAGCAGTTCTTC | CASSIGAGPSYNEQFF | . | TRBJ2-1 | TRBV19 | many
TGTGCCAGCAGCGCCTCGGAGGCGGTTCTGTACGAGCAGTACTTC | CASSASEAVLYEQYF | . | TRBJ2-7 | TRBV7-9 | many
TGTGCCAGCAGTTTGCGAGCGGGGGGAGGGCCTTACGAGCAGTACTTC | CASSLRAGGGPYEQYF | TRBD2 | TRBJ2-7 | TRBV27 | many
TGTGCCAGCAGCCAAATCGCCCAGGGGAATTCACCCCTCCACTTT | CASSQIAQGNSPLHF | . | TRBJ1-6 | TRBV5-4 | .
TGTGCCAGCAGCTTAGAATACGGAGATAATTCACCCCTCCACTTT | CASSLEYGDNSPLHF | . | TRBJ1-6 | TRBV7-8 | .
TGTGCCAGCAGTTACTCGGCAGGGAACAATCAGCCCCAGCATTTT | CASSYSAGNNQPQHF | . | TRBJ1-5 | TRBV6-5 | few
TGCAGTGCTAGAAGCGGCGGCACAGATACGCAGTATTTT | CSARSGGTDTQYF | . | TRBJ2-3 | TRBV20-1 | few
TGTGCCAGCAGTTATCGACTAGACTACGAGCAGTACTTC | CASSYRLDYEQYF | . | TRBJ2-7 | TRBV6-5 | few
TGTGCCAGCAGTACCCCAACTGACAGTTACCACTATGGCTACACCTTC | CASSTPTDSYHYGYTF | . | TRBJ1-2 | TRBV28 | many
TGTGCCAGCAGCGCTTCCGGGACTAGCGGGAGTGCCGGGGAGCTGTTTTTT | CASSASGTSGSAGELFF | TRBD2 | TRBJ2-2 | TRBV7-3 | .
TGCAGCGCCCAGGGGGGACAGGGGTTCTCTGGAAACACCATATATTTT | CSAQGGQGFSGNTIYF | TRBD1 | TRBJ1-3 | TRBV29-1 | .
TGCAATGCTATTGACACTAGGGGGGAGACCCAGTACTTC | CNAIDTRGETQYF | . | TRBJ2-5 | TRBV20-1 | many
TGTGCCAGCAGTTTTCTAGCGGGAGTGGCCGGGGAGCTGTTTTTT | CASSFLAGVAGELFF | TRBD2 | TRBJ2-2 | TRBV11-2 | few
TGCGCCAGCAGCAAGGGCTTTGGCGAAAGCTCCTACAATGAGCAGTTCTTC | CASSKGFGESSYNEQFF | . | TRBJ2-1 | TRBV5-1 | few
TGTGCCAGCAGTGACCCGGTTAGCGGGAGTATCGGAGAGACCCAGTACTTC | CASSDPVSGSIGETQYF | TRBD2 | TRBJ2-5 | TRBV2 | many
TGCAGCCTGCGATCTGGCGTCGGTTTTGACACTGAAGCTTTCTTT | CSLRSGVGFDTEAFF | . | TRBJ1-1 | TRBV29-1 | many
TGCGCCAGCAGCTCTGAAACCCTTCGCACAGATACGCAGTATTTT | CASSSETLRTDTQYF | . | TRBJ2-3 | TRBV5-1 | .
TGTGCCACCAGTGATATGACTAGCGGATACACAGATACGCAGTATTTT | CATSDMTSGYTDTQYF | TRBD2 | TRBJ2-3 | TRBV24-1 | many
TGTGCCAGCAGCCAGACGGCGGGGGGCGAGACCCAGTACTTC | CASSQTAGGETQYF | TRBD2 | TRBJ2-5 | TRBV3-1 | many
TGTGCCAGCAGCGGAAGGGTCCAAGAGACCCAGTACTTC | CASSGRVQETQYF | . | TRBJ2-5 | TRBV27 | many
TGCAGTGCTAGGTCGCTAGCGGGGACCACAGATACGCAGTATTTT | CSARSLAGTTDTQYF | TRBD2 | TRBJ2-3 | TRBV20-1 | many
TGTGCCACCAGTGATTTGACTAGCCGGGATGAGCAGTTCTTC | CATSDLTSRDEQFF | . | TRBJ2-1 | TRBV24-1 | many
TGCAGTGCTAGAGTAGGGGGGATCGAGCAGTACTTC | CSARVGGIEQYF | . | TRBJ2-7 | TRBV20-1 | few
TGTGCCAGTAGCCGTGCGCCTAGCGGGAGAGATGAGCAGTTCTTC | CASSRAPSGRDEQFF | TRBD2 | TRBJ2-1 | TRBV19 | .
TGTGCCACCAGCAGAGATGACCTCTCGGGGCCGTTTCCAGATACGCAGTATTTT | CATSRDDLSGPFPDTQYF | . | TRBJ2-3 | TRBV15 | few
TGTGCCAGCAGTTTGGACAGGGTCCTCTATGGCTACACCTTC | CASSLDRVLYGYTF | TRBD1 | TRBJ1-2 | TRBV28 | few
TGTGCCAGCAGCTTGGACCTAGCGTCAAATGAGCAGTTCTTC | CASSLDLASNEQFF | . | TRBJ2-1 | TRBV5-5 | many
TGTGCCAGCAACGGTGTTCGGACTAGCTTGTCGTCAGATACGCAGTATTTT | CASNGVRTSLSSDTQYF | TRBD2 | TRBJ2-3 | TRBV6-2/TRBV6-3 | few
TGTGCCAGCAGCCAGACTAGCGGGTACACAGATACGCAGTATTTT | CASSQTSGYTDTQYF | TRBD2 | TRBJ2-3 | TRBV3-1 | many